This T cell receptor (beta chain) was sequenced in a study of monozygotic twins with inflammatory bowel disease. Findings and caveats of the study: Among patients, repertoires may have gained variability from differing immunosuppressive treatments. Cells of different T cell subtypes could not be told apart. Reduced clonotype sharing with other individuals was observed in IBD patients relative to healthy twins, especially with disease activity.

The authors used approximately 3,300 ng of total RNA per TCR library. No DNA is given; TCRdb re-called the 5' RACE reads and lists each CDR3 protein once. The listing contains about 330,000 distinct CDR3 sequences. CDR3 length: 14 residues. A remark on this clonotype: Its cognate antigen is unknown.

This clonotype was sampled from a human donor with ulcerative colitis or Crohn's disease, or a healthy co-twin of an affected twin (not recorded which). The gene calls are TRBV12-3 or TRBV12-4 and TRBJ2-3; no DNA is available, so the TRBD1 call from TCRdb remains unchecked. Source material: blood. CDR3 region: CATSFDRTTDTQYF.